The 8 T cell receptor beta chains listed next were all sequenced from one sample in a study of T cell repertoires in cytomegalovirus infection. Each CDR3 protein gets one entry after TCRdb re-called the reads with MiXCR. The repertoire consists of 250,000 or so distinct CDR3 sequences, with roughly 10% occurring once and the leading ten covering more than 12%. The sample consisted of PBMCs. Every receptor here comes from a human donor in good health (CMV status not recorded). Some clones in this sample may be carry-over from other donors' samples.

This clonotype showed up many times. CDR3 residues: CASSLAISTDTQYF. In nucleotides, the CDR3 is TGTGCCAGCAGCTTAGCCATTAGCACAGATACGCAGTATTTT. The J gene is TRBJ2-3, the V gene TRBV7-2; no firm D call. This CDR3 is built from 14 residues. Per germline, CDR1 SGHTA and CDR2 FQGNSA. Between the trimmed V and J ends, which lost 0 bases and 0 bases, there was a span of 4 bases.

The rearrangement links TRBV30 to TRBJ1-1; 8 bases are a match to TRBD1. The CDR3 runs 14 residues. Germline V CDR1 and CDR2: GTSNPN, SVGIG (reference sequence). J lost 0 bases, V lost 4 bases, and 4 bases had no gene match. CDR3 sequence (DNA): TGTGCCTGGAAGACAGGGGAATTGAACACTGAAGCTTTCTTT. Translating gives CAWKTGELNTEAFF.

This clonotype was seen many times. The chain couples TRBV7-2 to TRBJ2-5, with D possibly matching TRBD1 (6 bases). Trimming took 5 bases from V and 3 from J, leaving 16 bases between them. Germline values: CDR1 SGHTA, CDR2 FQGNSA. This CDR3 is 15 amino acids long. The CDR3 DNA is TGTGCCAGCAGCCCCAGGGCAGGGGCGGAAGAGACCCAGTACTTC. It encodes CASSPRAGAEETQYF.

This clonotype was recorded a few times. The CDR3 sequence is CASSADRAWVGANTEAFF. The CDR3 DNA follows: TGTGCCAGTAGTGCGGACAGGGCCTGGGTTGGCGCGAACACTGAAGCTTTCTTT. This sequence joins TRBV19 and TRBJ1-1, with 8 bases aligning to TRBD1. This CDR3 spans 18 amino acids. Trimming took 5 bases from V and 1 from J; bases not matched to a gene: 15. Germline CDR1 and CDR2: LNHDA and SQIVND (reference sequence). Supplemented by reference TRBV19 and TRBJ1-1, the full variable domain reads DGGITQSPKYLFRKEGQNVTLSCEQNLNHDAMYWYRQDPGQGLRLIYYSQIVNDFQKGDIAEGYSVSREKKESFPLTVTSAQKNPTAFYLCASSADRAWVGANTEAFFGQGTRLTVV.

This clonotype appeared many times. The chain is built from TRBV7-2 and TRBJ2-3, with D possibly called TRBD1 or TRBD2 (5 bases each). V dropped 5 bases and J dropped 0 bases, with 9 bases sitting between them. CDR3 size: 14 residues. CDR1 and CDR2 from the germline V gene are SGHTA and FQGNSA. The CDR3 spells CASSPWDSTDTQYF. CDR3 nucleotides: TGTGCCAGCAGCCCCTGGGACAGCACAGATACGCAGTATTTT.

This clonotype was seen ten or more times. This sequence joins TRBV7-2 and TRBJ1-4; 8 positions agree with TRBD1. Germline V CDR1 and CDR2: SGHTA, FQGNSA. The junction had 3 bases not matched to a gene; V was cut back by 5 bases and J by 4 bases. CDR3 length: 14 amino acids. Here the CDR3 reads CASSRTGINEKLFF. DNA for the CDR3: TGTGCCAGCAGCCGGACAGGGATTAATGAAAAACTGTTTTTT.

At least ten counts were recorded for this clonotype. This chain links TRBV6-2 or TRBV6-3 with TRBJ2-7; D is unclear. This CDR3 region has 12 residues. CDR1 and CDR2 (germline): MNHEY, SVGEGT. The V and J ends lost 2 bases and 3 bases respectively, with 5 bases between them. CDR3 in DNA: TGTGCCAGCAGTTACGATTACTACGAGCAGTACTTC. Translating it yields CASSYDYYEQYF.

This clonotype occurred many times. CDR3: CASSFSGLRPGEQYF. The CDR3, as DNA: TGTGCCAGCAGCTTCTCGGGACTACGGCCGGGGGAGCAGTACTTC. The chain has TRBV7-2 and TRBJ2-7, with 7 bases lining up with TRBD2. The ends lost 3 bases at V and 7 bases at J; junction bases unmatched: 12. The CDR3 length is 15 residues. The germline CDR1 and CDR2 sequences are SGHTA and FQGNSA. Variable domain in full (rest from reference TRBV7-2 and TRBJ2-7): GAGVSQSPSNKVTEKGKDVELRCDPISGHTALYWYRQSLGQGLEFLIYFQGNSAPDKSGLPSDRFSAERTGGSVSTLTIQRTQQEDSAVYLCASSFSGLRPGEQYFGPGTRLTVT.